This section outlines one T cell receptor (beta chain) sequence together with its context. In the study's own analysis: Reference gene primer amplification gave nucleated cell count estimates. The method was immunoSEQ multiplex PCR; TCRdb's version includes in-frame clones alone and lacks a portion of them. D and trimming were read from the DNA, whereas the V and J calls and clone size are those reported in that table. The sample gives about 45,000 clones, roughly 90% of which show up once; 19% is in the top ten. This sample was included in a study of blood T cell repertoires in COVID-19. Whole-study context: Samples representing acute and convalescent COVID-19 were sourced from the United States, Italy and Spain. T cells, B-cell-depleted T cells, or PBMCs provided the cDNA or gDNA that served as material.

There are 13 residues in the CDR3. Trimming left V 6 bases short and J 7 bases short, with 13 bases between. Germline V CDR1 and CDR2: SGHTA, FQGNSA. The receptor comes from a man between 65 and 85 years old with active COVID-19. Sequencing was carried out using peripheral blood. V and J are TRBV7-2 and TRBJ2-1; no reliable D call. CDR3 in amino acids: CASSYISENEQFF. As DNA, the CDR3 is TGTGCCAGCAGTTACATCTCGGAGAATGAGCAGTTCTTC.